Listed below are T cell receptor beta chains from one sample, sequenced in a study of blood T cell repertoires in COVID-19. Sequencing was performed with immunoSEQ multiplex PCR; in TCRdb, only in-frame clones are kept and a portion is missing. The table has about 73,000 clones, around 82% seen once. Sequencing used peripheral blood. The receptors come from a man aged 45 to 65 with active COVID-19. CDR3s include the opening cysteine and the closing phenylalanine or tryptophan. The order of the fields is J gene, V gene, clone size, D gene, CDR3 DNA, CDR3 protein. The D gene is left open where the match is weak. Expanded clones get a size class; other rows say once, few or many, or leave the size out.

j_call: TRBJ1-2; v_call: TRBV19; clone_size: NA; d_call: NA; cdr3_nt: TGTGCCAGTAGTATTGGGGCAGGGGAAAATTTTAACTATGGCTACACCTTC; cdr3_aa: CASSIGAGENFNYGYTF
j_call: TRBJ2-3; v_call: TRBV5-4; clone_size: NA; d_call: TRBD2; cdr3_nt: TGTGCCAGCAGCCCGGGGGGGGGTGCGAAAGTGGGACTAACAGATACGCAGTATTTT; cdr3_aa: CASSPGGGAKVGLTDTQYF
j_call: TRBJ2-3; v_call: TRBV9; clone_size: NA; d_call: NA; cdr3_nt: TGTGCCAGCAGCGTAGGAGGCAATCCTAGCACAGATACGCAGTATTTT; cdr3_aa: CASSVGGNPSTDTQYF
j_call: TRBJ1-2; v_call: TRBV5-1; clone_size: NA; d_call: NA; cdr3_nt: TGCGCCAGCAGCTTGGCCGTTGGAGGAACAGATGGCTACACCTTC; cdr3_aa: CASSLAVGGTDGYTF
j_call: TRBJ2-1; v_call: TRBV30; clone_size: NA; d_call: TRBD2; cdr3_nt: TGTGCCTGGAGTAAGGGACTAGGAGACAATGAGCAGTTCTTC; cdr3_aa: CAWSKGLGDNEQFF
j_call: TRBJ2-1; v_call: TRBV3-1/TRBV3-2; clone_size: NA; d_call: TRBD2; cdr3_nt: TGTGCCAGCAGCCCCCTTTCAGGACTAGACTTTCATGAGCAGTTCTTC; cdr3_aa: CASSPLSGLDFHEQFF
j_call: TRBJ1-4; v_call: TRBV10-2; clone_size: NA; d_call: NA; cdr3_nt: TGCGCCAGCAGTTTAGAAAAAGAAAAACTGTTTTTT; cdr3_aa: CASSLEKEKLFF
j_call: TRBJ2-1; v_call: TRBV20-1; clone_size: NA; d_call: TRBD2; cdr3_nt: TGCAGTGCTAGTCTGACTAGCGGGAGGTCCGGACGGCAGTTCTTC; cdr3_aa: CSASLTSGRSGRQFF
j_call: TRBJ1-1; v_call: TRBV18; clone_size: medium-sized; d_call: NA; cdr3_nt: TGTGCCAGCTCACCGGGACAAAACACTGAAGCTTTCTTT; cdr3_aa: CASSPGQNTEAFF
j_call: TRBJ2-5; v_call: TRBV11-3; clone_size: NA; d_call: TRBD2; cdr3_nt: TGTGCCAGCGGACCGGGGGCTAGCGGGAGAGAGACCCAGTACTTC; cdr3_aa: CASGPGASGRETQYF
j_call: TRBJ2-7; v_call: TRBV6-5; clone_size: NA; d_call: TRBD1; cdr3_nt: TGTGCCACGGACCCCGGGACAGGGGTTCCGTACTTC; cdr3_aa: CATDPGTGVPYF
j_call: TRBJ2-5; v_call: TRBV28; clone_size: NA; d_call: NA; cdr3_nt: TGTGCCAGCAGGGGGCCCGGGTGGGAGACCCAGTACTTC; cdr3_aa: CASRGPGWETQYF
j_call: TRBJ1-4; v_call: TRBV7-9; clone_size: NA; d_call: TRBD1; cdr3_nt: TGTGCCAGCAGCCCTCGGACAGGGGATGAAAAACTGTTTTTT; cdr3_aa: CASSPRTGDEKLFF
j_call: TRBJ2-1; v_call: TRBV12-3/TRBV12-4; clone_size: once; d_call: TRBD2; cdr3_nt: TGTGCCAGCAGTTTAACTAGCGGGGGTGAGCAGTTCTTC; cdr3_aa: CASSLTSGGEQFF
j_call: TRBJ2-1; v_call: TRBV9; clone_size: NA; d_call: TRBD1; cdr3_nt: TGTGCCAGCAGCGACCGGGACAGGGTCTACAATGAGCAGTTCTTC; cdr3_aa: CASSDRDRVYNEQFF
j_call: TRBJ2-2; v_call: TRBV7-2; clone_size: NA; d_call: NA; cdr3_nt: TGTGCCAGCAGCCCAGGGCCTACGGAGCTGTTTTTT; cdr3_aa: CASSPGPTELFF
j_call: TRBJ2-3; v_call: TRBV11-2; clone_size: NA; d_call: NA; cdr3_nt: TGTGCCAGCAGCTTAGTCCGGGGGGCTAGCACAGATACGCAGTATTTT; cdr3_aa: CASSLVRGASTDTQYF
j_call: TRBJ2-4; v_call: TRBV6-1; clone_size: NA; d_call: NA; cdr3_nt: TGTGCCAGCAGTGAGCCGGGGCGGAGGGAAAACATTCAGTACTTC; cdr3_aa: CASSEPGRRENIQYF
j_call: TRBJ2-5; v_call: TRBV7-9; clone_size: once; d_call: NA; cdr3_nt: TGTGCCAGCAGCGGCGTGGCGGGGGAGACCCAGTACTTC; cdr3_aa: CASSGVAGETQYF
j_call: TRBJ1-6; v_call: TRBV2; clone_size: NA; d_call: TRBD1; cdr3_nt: TGTGCCAGCATCGACAGGGGTAGTTCACCCCTCCACTTT; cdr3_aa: CASIDRGSSPLHF
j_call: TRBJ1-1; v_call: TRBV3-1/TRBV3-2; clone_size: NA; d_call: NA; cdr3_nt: TGTGCCAGCAGCCATGCCGGGTTGGACACTGAAGCTTTCTTT; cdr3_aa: CASSHAGLDTEAFF
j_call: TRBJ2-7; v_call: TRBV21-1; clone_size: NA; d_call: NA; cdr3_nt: TGTGCCAGCAGCTCAAAAACTTATTGGACTAGCACACGGCCACTTATGGCGTACGAGCAGTACTTC; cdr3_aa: CASSSKTYWTSTRPLMAYEQYF
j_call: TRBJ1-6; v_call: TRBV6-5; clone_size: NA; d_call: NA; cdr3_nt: TGTGCCAGCAGCCCGGACAGCAGGGATAGGTCACCCCTCCACTTT; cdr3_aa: CASSPDSRDRSPLHF
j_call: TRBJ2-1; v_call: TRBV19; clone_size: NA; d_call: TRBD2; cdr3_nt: TGTGCCAGTAGTTCTTCTAGCGGCCCCTACAATGAGCAGTTCTTC; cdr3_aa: CASSSSSGPYNEQFF
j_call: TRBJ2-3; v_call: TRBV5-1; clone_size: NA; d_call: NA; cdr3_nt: TGCGCCAGCAGCTTTCCACAGACCCCAGATACGCAGTATTTT; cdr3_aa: CASSFPQTPDTQYF
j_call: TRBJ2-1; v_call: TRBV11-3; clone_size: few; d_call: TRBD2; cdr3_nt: TGTGCCAGCAGCCCCCGGAGCGGGGACAATGAGCAGTTCTTC; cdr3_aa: CASSPRSGDNEQFF
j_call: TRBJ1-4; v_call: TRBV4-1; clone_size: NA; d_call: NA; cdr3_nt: TGCGCCAGCAGCCAAGAAGGATGGGCGGGAGTACCAACTAATGAAAAACTGTTTTTT; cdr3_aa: CASSQEGWAGVPTNEKLFF